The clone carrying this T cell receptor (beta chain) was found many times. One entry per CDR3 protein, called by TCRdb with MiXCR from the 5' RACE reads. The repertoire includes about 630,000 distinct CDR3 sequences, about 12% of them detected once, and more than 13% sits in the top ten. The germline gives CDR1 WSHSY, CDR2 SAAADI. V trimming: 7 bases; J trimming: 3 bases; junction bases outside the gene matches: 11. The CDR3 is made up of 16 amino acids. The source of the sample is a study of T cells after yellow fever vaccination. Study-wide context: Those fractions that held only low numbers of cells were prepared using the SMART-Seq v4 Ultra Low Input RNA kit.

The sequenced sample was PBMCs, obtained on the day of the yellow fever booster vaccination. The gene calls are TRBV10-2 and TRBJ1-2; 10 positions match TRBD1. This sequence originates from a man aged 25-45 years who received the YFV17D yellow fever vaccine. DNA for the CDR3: TGCGCCAGCACGGAACTATCGGACAGGGGGTACTATGGCTACACCTTC. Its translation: CASTELSDRGYYGYTF.